This T cell receptor beta chain was recovered during a study of cytomegalovirus exposure and HLA in healthy donors. Findings of the study overall: In a later analysis, roughly 17,000 TCR beta sequences were associated with HLA alleles at 0.05 false discovery rate. Reportedly, a later analysis found an Asian-associated ancestry cluster had fewer N-insertions than the roughly 700-donor mean.

Vbeta (60) and Jbeta (13) primers were used in the PCR. Data came from immunoSEQ multiplex PCR; TCRdb stores just in-frame clones and leaves some out. The sample contains a few hundred thousand clones, about 80% of which appear only once. The germline gives CDR1 SGHTA, CDR2 FQGTGA. Trimming cost V 3 bases and J 4 bases, with 16 bases left between them. The CDR3 consists of 16 residues. With regard to this clone: Its antigen is unknown.

The sequencing sample was made of PBMCs. The receptor was isolated from a woman aged 50 to 60 in good health and CMV-seropositive. The V call is TRBV7-3, the J call TRBJ2-1; D not certain. CDR3 in amino acids: CASSLGESAEYNEQFF. CDR3 DNA sequence: TGTGCCAGCAGCTTGGGTGAATCTGCGGAATACAATGAGCAGTTCTTC.